This T cell receptor (beta chain) was identified in a study of shared clonotypes between healthy human individuals (TCRdb year 2020). With respect to the entire study: The cohort comprised a couple of women and three men aged 18 to 49 years. To estimate repertoire size and how much clonotypes are shared between individuals, the study performed deep sequencing of blood TCR repertoires from five healthy adults. Different laboratories and diverse techniques were used to prepare libraries and sequence TCR repertoires, to increase sequencing depth and limit assay-specific biases. Each donor's leukapheresis produced roughly between roughly 0.9 and 9 billion PBMCs. For each donor, CD4 naive and CD4 memory were each run on three plates, CD8 naive on two plates, and CD8 memory on one plate.

For the CD8 naive samples, CD45RO-negative cells were positively selected for CCR7, yielding a CD45RA+CCR7+ population from which TemRA cells were excluded. The donors were healthy, HIV-negative adults with no recently reported acute infections or vaccinations. All donors were Caucasian adults living in Nashville, Tennessee, USA. After blood collection by leukapheresis, PBMCs were isolated using Ficoll-Histopaque density gradient centrifugation and then cryopreserved in the vapor phase of liquid nitrogen. Analytical flow cytometry was used to check the purity and quantity of every magnetically sorted T cell population. From each sorted fraction, genomic DNA was isolated and quantified by UV absorbance on a Nanodrop 2000c. Using the deep immunoSEQ assay, TCR CDR3 regions were amplified from genomic DNA by multiplex PCR. Extracted genomic DNA from each cell subset was distributed evenly across all wells of several immunoSEQ 96-well plates, and each plate was treated as a replicate. For sorted subsets, about 200 ng genomic DNA, equal to approximately 30,000 T cell genomes, was loaded into each replicate PCR. The purified libraries were quantified using a Qubit 3.0 fluorometer, sized with a Bioanalyzer 2100, and then quantified again using the KAPA Library Quantification kit. Every immunoSEQ 96-well plate was sequenced on a separate single-read 150-cycle Illumina NextSeq 550 flow cell. Concerning the study's data processing: The immunoSEQ output contained only junctional sequences without quality scores, so filtering could not match that applied to full-length reads. Sequences were annotated with PyIR, a Python wrapper for IgBLAST v1.9, using IMGT germline references to assign V/J genes and CDR3. Reads were filtered out if the reads had weak V/J assignments (E-value above 1e-6), no CDR3, stop codons, out-of-frame junctions, or ambiguous translated residues. V3J clonotypes were defined as sequences sharing the same inferred V gene, J gene, and CDR3 amino acid sequence. To compute the percentage overlap between repertoires, the number of shared unique clonotypes was divided by the size of the smaller repertoire. Repertoire richness was assessed with RTK rarefaction, the Chao1 estimator, and Recon v2.1 estimates of unobserved clonotypes. OLGA was used to compute generation probabilities for all TCRbeta clonotypes that the gDNA method yielded from several donors. What TCRdb holds here is the immuneACCESS table cut down to in-frame rearrangements. Part of the clones is not present; checked against another copy, under half of the missing clones reflect an unresolved V gene, and the others are unexplained. V, J and clone size were drawn from that table, and D and trimming were deduced from the DNA. In this sample the table shows around 1.9 million clones, just over 90% of which occur a single time. Over 1.5% of the sample is taken by the ten largest.

Results the study describes overall, beyond this receptor: Compared with non-shared clonotypes, clonotypes shared by all four sorted-subset donors had higher generation probabilities. Rarefaction of sorted-subset datasets indicated incomplete sequencing despite the large sequencing depth. Pairwise subsampling indicated that sequencing depth was expected to affect the degree of clonotype sharing among donors. Sampling was restricted to blood, and TCR repertoires in tissues likely differ from the TCR repertoires found in blood. Naive subsets generally had larger estimated clonotype richness than memory subsets. Sharing across a few donors was observed for around 4.8% of naive CD4, 3.5% of naive CD8, roughly 2.4% of memory CD4, and about 0.39% of memory CD8 clonotypes. The genetic and exposure-history diversity represented was limited by the small number of donors.

From the germline V gene, CDR1 is MNHNS and CDR2 is SASEGT. V drops 6 bases and J drops 1 base, leaving 15 bases in between. The CDR3, cysteine through phenylalanine, is 15 amino acids long. This entry keeps only the CDR3 DNA: 45 bases, framed from base 1. As to this clone: The antigen this receptor binds is unknown. Per-nucleotide qualities are absent, and no much larger clonotype sits a single base away.

Specimen: naive CD8+ T cells from PBMCs. The cell subset or site label, read with the paper, signifies: CD45RA+CCR7+. Recombination linked TRBV6-1 to TRBJ1-1; TRBD1 is possibly the D segment (6 matching bases). The TCR sequence derives from a young man in good health. Some clones in this sample may be carry-over from other donors' samples. CDR3 region: CASRERGATNTEAFF. Here is the DNA: TGTGCCAGCAGAGAAAGGGGGGCGACGAACACTGAAGCTTTCTTT.